Presented here are 5 T cell receptor beta chains from one specimen sequenced in a study of blood T cell repertoires in COVID-19. Some clones are missing from TCRdb's copy, which holds only in-frame ones; the method was immunoSEQ multiplex PCR. Of roughly 250,000 clones in the sample, 80% to 90% were seen once. Material: peripheral blood. These receptors were obtained from a young man with acute or convalescent COVID-19.

This clone was seen once. CDR3 amino acids: CSVKPIAGKNIQYF. The CDR3 coding sequence is TGCAGCGTTAAACCGATAGCCGGGAAAAACATTCAGTACTTC. The V gene is TRBV29-1, the J gene TRBJ2-4; D gene uncertain. V was trimmed by 5 bases and J by 4 bases, leaving 15 bases between them. The V gene's germline CDR1 is SQVTM and CDR2 ANQGSEA. The CDR3 sequence is 14 residues long.

V is TRBV10-3 and J is TRBJ2-7; 15 bases are shared with TRBD2. Germline lookup yields CDR1 ENHRY and CDR2 SYGVKD. There are 18 residues in the CDR3. Trimming took 2 bases from V and 5 from J; bases not matched to a gene: 10. The CDR3 loop is CAISEILGLAGGQDEQYF. The CDR3 DNA follows: TGTGCCATCAGTGAGATACTTGGACTAGCGGGAGGGCAGGACGAGCAGTACTTC.

J is TRBJ1-5 and V is TRBV3-1 (or the pseudogene TRBV3-2); 7 bases align to TRBD1. From germline, CDR1 is LGHDT and CDR2 YNNKEL (reference sequence). This CDR3 has 14 residues. Trimming took 6 bases from V and 10 from J; bases not matched to a gene: 12. The CDR3 DNA is TGTGCCAGCAGTCGCACAGGGGCCAGCTTACCCCAGCATTTT. Its translation: CASSRTGASLPQHF.

This clone has a handful of counts. DNA for the CDR3: TGTGCCAGCAGCCCCGTTGCCAGGGGGATTGAAGCTTTCTTT. Translating it yields CASSPVARGIEAFF. The V and J genes are TRBV3-1 (or the pseudogene TRBV3-2) and TRBJ1-1; 7 bases align to TRBD1. This CDR3 region has 14 residues. Germline V gene sequence: CDR1 LGHDT, CDR2 YNNKEL (reference sequence). The V and J ends lost 4 bases and 7 bases, in that order; junction bases with no gene match: 9.

The rearrangement joins TRBV18 to TRBJ1-1, with TRBD1 identical over 11 bases. V lost 3 bases and J lost 7; bases outside the gene matches: 4. Germline CDR1 and CDR2: KGHSH and LQKENI. The CDR3 runs to 14 residues. CDR3 amino acids: CASSPGQGADEAFF. DNA for the CDR3: TGTGCCAGCTCACCCGGACAGGGGGCAGATGAAGCTTTCTTT.